Below are 31 T cell receptor beta chains sequenced from a single sample in a study of cytomegalovirus exposure and HLA in healthy donors. PCR used 60 Vbeta primers and 13 Jbeta primers. Assay used: immunoSEQ multiplex PCR; TCRdb lists only in-frame clones, some missing. This table holds tens of thousands of clones, under 80% found once. Sequences were obtained from PBMCs. The receptors were gathered from a young woman in good health and CMV-seronegative.

The rearrangement uses TRBV10-3 and TRBJ1-1; 7 bases match TRBD1. J lost 10 bases, V lost 3 bases, and 8 bases had no gene match. The CDR3 is 13 amino acids. The germline gives CDR1 ENHRY, CDR2 SYGVKD. DNA of the CDR3: TGTGCCATCAGTGAAGGGCAGAACAGGGGAGCTTTCTTT. Protein product: CAISEGQNRGAFF.

The chain's CDR3 is CSVERVSYNEQFF. CDR3 sequence (DNA): TGCAGCGTTGAAAGAGTCTCCTACAATGAGCAGTTCTTC. The chain couples TRBV29-1 to TRBJ2-1; D gene ambiguous. CDR1 and CDR2 (germline): SQVTM, ANQGSEA. The ends were cut back, 2 bases at V and 0 bases at J, with 5 bases in the middle. The CDR3 consists of 13 residues.

The chain has TRBV5-4 and TRBJ1-2; 8 bases match TRBD1. In germline, CDR1 is SGHNT, CDR2 YYREEE (reference sequence). V shed 1 base and J 0 bases; nucleotides not matched to a gene: 5. This CDR3 has 16 amino acids. The CDR3 DNA reads as TGTGCCAGCAGCTTGAACAGGGGGAACGCTAACTATGGCTACACCTTC. Translation: CASSLNRGNANYGYTF.

This clone was seen a handful of times. This chain uses TRBV15 with TRBJ1-5, with 9 bases matching TRBD1. The V gene's germline CDR1 is LNHNV and CDR2 YYDKDF (reference sequence). Trimming removed 2 bases from V and 0 bases from J; junction bases left unmatched: 17. The CDR3 loop spans 21 amino acids. The CDR3 protein is CATSRSPGDRGIGDSNQPQHF. In DNA form, the CDR3 reads TGTGCCACCAGCAGAAGCCCAGGAGACAGGGGGATAGGGGATAGCAATCAGCCCCAGCATTTT.

The chain joins TRBV7-9 to TRBJ1-4; D not resolved. The germline gives CDR1 SEHNR, CDR2 FQNEAQ (reference sequence). This CDR3 has 13 residues. With 5 bases removed from V and 5 bases from J, the gap between germline ends came to 9 bases. CDR3 loop: CASSTGINEKLFF. As DNA, the CDR3 is TGTGCCAGCAGCACGGGAATCAATGAAAAACTGTTTTTT.

This clone has just a few counts. The chain carries TRBV7-9 and TRBJ2-7; the match to TRBD1 covers 8 bases. The CDR3 runs to 14 residues. The trim removed 1 base at V and 5 bases at J, leaving 4 bases unmatched. Germline assignment: CDR1 SEHNR and CDR2 FQNEAQ (reference sequence). The CDR3 coding sequence is TGTGCCAGCAGCTTAGGACAGGGGATCCACGAGCAGTACTTC. Translation: CASSLGQGIHEQYF.

The V and J genes are TRBV27 and TRBJ1-3, with a weak D call TRBD1 (5 bases). V was shortened by 5 bases and J by 2 bases, with 10 bases between the two germline ends. Germline loops: CDR1 MNHEY, CDR2 SMNVEV (reference sequence). The CDR3 consists of 14 residues. The CDR3 DNA reads as TGTGCCAGCAGTGTCGGACATCCTGGAAACACCATATATTTT. Residues: CASSVGHPGNTIYF.

The genes are TRBV19 and TRBJ1-2, with D possibly TRBD1 on 6 matching bases. The CDR3 consists of 12 residues. The V and J ends lost 11 bases and 6 bases respectively, with 16 bases between them. CDR1 is LNHDA and CDR2 is SQIVND in the germline V gene (reference sequence). This chain's CDR3 is CASDGSGDGYTF. DNA of the CDR3: TGTGCCTCCGATGGTTCAGGGGATGGCTACACCTTC.

This chain links TRBV6-1 with TRBJ1-1; D remains ambiguous. V was pared by 7 bases and J by 4 bases, with 16 bases between. This CDR3 spans 14 amino acids. The germline V gene has CDR1 MNHNS and CDR2 SASEGT. CDR3 coding DNA: TGTGCCAGCACTATAACCCCGGGTAGCACTGAAGCTTTCTTT. Its translation is CASTITPGSTEAFF.

This rearrangement joins TRBV19 to TRBJ2-7; 7 bases map to TRBD1. J gave up 6 bases and V 4 bases, and 6 bases lay outside the gene matches. The germline V gene has CDR1 LNHDA and CDR2 SQIVND (reference sequence). This CDR3 has 13 residues. The CDR3 spells CASSRATGIEQYF. In nucleotides, the CDR3 is TGTGCCAGTAGTAGGGCGACAGGGATCGAGCAGTACTTC.

V and J are TRBV4-1 and TRBJ1-1, with a tentative D call TRBD1 (5 bases). The CDR3 has 20 amino acids. V gave up 0 bases and J gave up 2 bases, with 25 bases separating them. Looked up from germline, CDR1 is MGHRA and CDR2 is YSYEKL. The DNA of the CDR3 is TGCGCCAGCAGCCAAGATCCCCCAATTGACACCGGAGGGGCTAACACTGAAGCTTTCTTT. Translation gives CASSQDPPIDTGGANTEAFF.

The V call is TRBV29-1, the J call TRBJ1-1, with TRBD1 identical over 10 bases. Trimming took 7 bases from V and 10 from J; bases not matched to a gene: 6. The germline V gene has CDR1 SQVTM and CDR2 ANQGSEA. The CDR3 covers 11 residues. The CDR3 bases are TGCAGCGCTGGGGGACAGGGGCGAGCTTTCTTT. Its protein product is CSAGGQGRAFF.

The chain recombines TRBV14 with TRBJ1-2; D is undetermined. V gave up 3 bases and J gave up 3 bases, with 8 bases separating them. The germline V gene encodes CDR1 SGHDN and CDR2 FVKESK. The CDR3 sequence is 13 residues long. The CDR3 spells CASSQPVDYGYTF. The DNA for the CDR3 is TGTGCCAGCAGCCAGCCAGTCGACTATGGCTACACCTTC.

The rearrangement uses TRBV27 and TRBJ1-6; 8 bases map to TRBD1. This CDR3 comprises 16 residues. CDR1 MNHEY and CDR2 SMNVEV come from the germline V gene (reference sequence). Trimming cost V 6 bases and J 4 bases; bases outside gene matches: 8. This CDR3 is CASSHRGGGYNSPLHF. The CDR3 DNA reads TGTGCCAGCAGCCACAGGGGGGGAGGATATAATTCACCCCTCCACTTT.

The genes are TRBV5-6 and TRBJ2-4, with D perhaps matching TRBD2 (5 bases). The CDR3 has 16 amino acids. Trimming took 5 bases from V and 1 from J, leaving 16 bases between them. Germline CDR1 and CDR2: SGHDT and YYEEEE. CDR3 DNA: TGTGCCAGCAGGGCGAGACCTCCGGGGGCCAAAAACATTCAGTACTTC. Its translation is CASRARPPGAKNIQYF.

The chain is built from TRBV6-4 and TRBJ1-5, with 8 bases matching TRBD1. This CDR3 has 15 amino acids. Germline V gene data show CDR1 as MRHNA and CDR2 as SNTAGT. Unmatched junction bases numbered 4, after V lost 5 bases and J lost 1 base. The CDR3 sequence is CASSSQGGSNQPQHF. The DNA for the CDR3 is TGTGCCAGCAGTTCACAGGGGGGAAGCAATCAGCCCCAGCATTTT.

The J gene is TRBJ1-2, the V gene TRBV28, with no clear D. The germline gives CDR1 MDHEN, CDR2 SYDVKM. Trimming took off 10 bases at V and 5 bases at J, with 14 bases between the two ends. CDR3 length: 12 residues. In DNA, the CDR3 is TGTGCCACCTCTCCCCCGGGTTATGGCTACACCTTC. Its protein is CATSPPGYGYTF.

This clone was observed a handful of times. The CDR3 DNA is TGTGCCAGTACAGCGTCTAGCGGGAGTGGCGGGGAGCTGTTTTTT. As protein: CASTASSGSGGELFF. The chain has TRBV19 and TRBJ2-2; 10 positions match TRBD2. The germline CDR1 and CDR2 sequences are LNHDA and SQIVND (reference sequence). Germline trimming cut 7 bases from V and 7 bases from J; bases unmatched to any gene: 9. This CDR3 has 15 amino acids.

J is TRBJ1-5 and V is TRBV5-5; D remains ambiguous. Germline CDR1 SGHKS, CDR2 YYEKEE (reference sequence). The V and J ends lost 0 bases and 7 bases respectively, with 11 bases between them. This CDR3 is built from 14 residues. CDR3 sequence (DNA): TGTGCCAGCAGCTTGGTGGGCCCTGGGCAGCCCCAGCATTTT. Its protein is CASSLVGPGQPQHF.

This clone appeared a single time. This chain connects TRBV2 to TRBJ1-5; a weak D match, TRBD1 (6 bases). V was cut by 7 bases and J by 5 bases, with 15 bases left in between. Germline V gene lookup returns CDR1 SNHLY and CDR2 FYNNEI. This CDR3 spans 14 amino acids. CDR3 sequence reads: CASNLDRTYQPQHF. CDR3 bases: TGTGCCAGCAATCTCGACAGGACTTATCAGCCCCAGCATTTT.

V usage is TRBV30 and J usage is TRBJ1-2; a weak D match, TRBD1 (5 bases). Per germline, CDR1 GTSNPN and CDR2 SVGIG (reference sequence). CDR3 length: 13 amino acids. Trimming removed 0 bases at V and 3 bases at J, with 8 bases between. Written as DNA, the CDR3 is TGTGCCTGGAGTGTACGGGGGGACTATGGCTACACCTTC. Amino acids: CAWSVRGDYGYTF.

This clone was found a few times. The chain recombines TRBV19 with TRBJ2-5, with 10 bases that match TRBD2. The CDR3 totals 15 residues. Looked up from germline, CDR1 is LNHDA and CDR2 is SQIVND (reference sequence). The J segment lost 5 bases and the V segment lost 7 bases, leaving 10 bases of the junction unmatched. The CDR3: CASKKAGGPGETQYF. The CDR3 nucleotides are TGTGCCAGTAAAAAAGCGGGAGGGCCCGGGGAGACCCAGTACTTC.

The rearrangement uses TRBV7-7 and TRBJ2-6; tentative D call: TRBD1 (5 bases). The CDR3 extends over 15 amino acids. Trimming took 4 bases from V and 0 from J, leaving 7 bases between them. CDR1 and CDR2 from the germline V gene are SSHAT and FNYEAQ (reference sequence). The CDR3 bases are TGTGCCAGCAGCTCAGGGAACTCTGGGGCCAACGTCCTGACTTTC. This sequence encodes CASSSGNSGANVLTF. The variable domain in full, with the rest retrieved from reference TRBV7-7 and TRBJ2-6, is GAGVSQSPRYKVTKRGQDVTLRCDPISSHATLYWYQQALGQGPEFLTYFNYEAQPDKSGLPSDRFSAERPEGSISTLTIQRTEQRDSAMYRCASSSGNSGANVLTFGAGSRLTVL.

The chain uses TRBV5-1 and TRBJ2-5; a weak D match, TRBD2 (6 bases). CDR1 and CDR2 (germline): SGHRS, YFSETQ. CDR3 length: 13 residues. Trimming removed 4 bases at V and 4 bases at J, with 11 bases between. The CDR3 protein is CASSLRLGETQYF. DNA for the CDR3: TGCGCCAGCAGCCTTAGACTAGGAGAGACCCAGTACTTC.

This rearrangement joins TRBV7-9 to TRBJ2-5; 13 nucleotides agree with TRBD2. The V segment lost 1 base and the J segment 1 base; nucleotides outside the gene matches: 0. The CDR3 spans 16 residues. Looked up from germline, CDR1 is SEHNR and CDR2 is FQNEAQ (reference sequence). CDR3 DNA sequence: TGTGCCAGCAGCTTAGGACTAGCGGGGGGCCAAGAGACCCAGTACTTC. It codes for CASSLGLAGGQETQYF.

The gene calls are TRBV7-9 and TRBJ1-1, with D unresolved. The CDR3 has 13 residues. The germline CDR1 and CDR2 sequences are SEHNR and FQNEAQ (reference sequence). Trimming removed 5 bases at V and 7 bases at J, with 14 bases between. CDR3 nucleotide sequence: TGTGCCAGCAGCCCGGAGAGTAAGGTTGAAGCTTTCTTT. This sequence encodes CASSPESKVEAFF.

The gene calls are TRBV19 and TRBJ1-1, with a tentative D call TRBD1 (6 bases). This CDR3 region has 15 residues. Trimming stripped 3 bases from V and 3 bases from J, with 14 bases between. Germline CDR1 reads LNHDA; CDR2 reads SQIVND (reference sequence). The chain's CDR3 is CASSIFQGKDTEAFF. Here the CDR3 DNA reads TGTGCCAGTAGTATTTTTCAGGGGAAGGACACTGAAGCTTTCTTT.

The V and J genes are TRBV19 and TRBJ2-1, with 12 nucleotides matching TRBD2. This CDR3 region has 17 residues. Germline-derived CDR1 and CDR2 are LNHDA and SQIVND (reference sequence). J gave up 7 bases and V 1 base, and 8 bases lay outside the gene matches. The CDR3 sequence: CASSIGFLAGGPNEQFF. CDR3 bases: TGTGCCAGTAGTATAGGGTTTCTAGCGGGGGGGCCAAATGAGCAGTTCTTC.

In this sample, this clone turned up a few times. The chain has TRBV5-4 and TRBJ1-2; D is unclear. The ends were cut back, 5 bases at V and 0 bases at J, with 11 bases in the middle. Germline CDR1 SGHNT, CDR2 YYREEE (reference sequence). The CDR3 has 14 amino acids. The CDR3 nucleotides are TGTGCCAGCAGTTTCGACACCTCTAACTATGGCTACACCTTC. Amino acid sequence: CASSFDTSNYGYTF.

The chain joins TRBV29-1 to TRBJ2-5; either TRBD1 or TRBD2 may fit D (5 bases each). CDR1 and CDR2 (germline): SQVTM, ANQGSEA. The CDR3 loop spans 12 amino acids. Trimming cost V 4 bases and J 5 bases, with 11 bases left between them. CDR3 DNA: TGCAGCGTTGGAGAGGGGCGGGAGACCCAGTACTTC. Translation: CSVGEGRETQYF.

This clone was seen a handful of times. CDR3: CASSPPGVRIGTDTQYF. The DNA of the CDR3 is TGTGCCAGCAGCCCCCCGGGGGTCCGTATAGGCACAGATACGCAGTATTTT. The V gene is TRBV7-9, the J gene TRBJ2-3; D perhaps matches TRBD2 (6 bases). Trimming shortened V by 5 bases and J by 1 base, and 19 bases separated the two germline ends. CDR1 SEHNR and CDR2 FQNEAQ come from the germline V gene (reference sequence). The CDR3 extends over 17 amino acids.